A single sample gave rise to the 13 T cell receptor beta chains below, sequenced in a study of blood T cell repertoires in COVID-19. Some clones are missing from TCRdb's copy, which holds only in-frame ones; the method was immunoSEQ multiplex PCR. There are some 320,000 clones in the sample; 85% occur only once, and approximately 1.9% lies in the top ten. Source material: PBMCs or T cells enriched from blood (not recorded which). The receptors stem from a woman between 25 and 40 years old who had been exposed to COVID-19.

This sequence joins TRBV21-1 and TRBJ2-5; the table names TRBD1, a call not compared with the DNA. TRBV21-1 is a recognized pseudogene. The CDR3 has 15 residues. The CDR3: CASSSPGQGRETQYF. CDR3 in DNA: TGTGCCAGCAGCAGTCCGGGACAGGGAAGGGAGACCCAGTACTTC.

There are a few counts of this clone. Distinct nucleotide sequences in the sample also encode this CDR3. The chain joins TRBV7-2 to TRBJ1-1; 9 bases fit TRBD1. The CDR3 runs 14 residues. Germline loops: CDR1 SGHTA, CDR2 FQGNSA. J lost 4 bases, V lost 4 bases, and 4 bases had no gene match. The CDR3 coding sequence is TGTGCCAGCAGCTCACAGGGGGCGAGCACTGAAGCTTTCTTT. Translation gives CASSSQGASTEAFF.

The chain is built from TRBV19 and TRBJ1-6, with TRBD1 identical over 9 bases. This CDR3 contains 17 residues. Per the germline V gene, CDR1 is LNHDA and CDR2 is SQIVND (reference sequence). The V segment lost 0 bases and the J segment 10 bases; nucleotides outside the gene matches: 10. The CDR3 reads CASSIELKQGARSPLHF. The CDR3, as DNA: TGTGCCAGTAGTATAGAGTTAAAACAGGGGGCAAGATCACCCCTCCACTTT.

The gene calls are TRBV28 and TRBJ2-7, with a tentative D call TRBD1 (6 bases). CDR1 MDHEN and CDR2 SYDVKM come from the germline V gene. The CDR3 is made up of 12 amino acids. The V end lost 10 bases, the J end lost 3 bases, and 13 bases lay between the germline ends. The CDR3 loop reads CATTGIFYEQYF. DNA of the CDR3: TGTGCCACCACAGGGATCTTCTACGAGCAGTACTTC.

The rearrangement links TRBV7-9 to TRBJ2-7; the D gene is possibly TRBD2 (5 bases). V lost 3 bases and J 6 bases, leaving 12 bases between the germline ends. The germline CDR1 and CDR2 sequences are SEHNR and FQNEAQ (reference sequence). CDR3 size: 13 residues. Written as DNA, the CDR3 is TGTGCCAGCAGCTTGGAGGAGGCCTTCGAGCAGTACTTC. Amino acids: CASSLEEAFEQYF.

This clone was detected only a few times. The rearrangement links TRBV7-2 to TRBJ1-2, with 7 bases matching TRBD1. This CDR3 is 15 amino acids long. Germline CDR1 SGHTA, CDR2 FQGNSA. V lost 1 base and J lost 4; bases outside the gene matches: 6. This CDR3 reads CASSLVPDRPYGYTF. Written as DNA, the CDR3 is TGTGCCAGCAGCTTAGTACCGGACAGGCCCTATGGCTACACCTTC.

The chain carries TRBV2 and TRBJ1-5; D is undetermined. V was cut by 7 bases and J by 4 bases, with 8 bases left in between. The CDR3 loop spans 12 amino acids. Per germline, CDR1 SNHLY and CDR2 FYNNEI. The CDR3 spells CASTGVNQPQHF. The CDR3 nucleotides read TGTGCCAGCACAGGCGTTAATCAGCCCCAGCATTTT. The whole variable domain, filled in from reference TRBV2 and TRBJ1-5, reads EPEVTQTPSHQVTQMGQEVILRCVPISNHLYFYWYRQILGQKVEFLVSFYNNEISEKSEIFDDQFSVERPDGSNFTLKIRSTKLEDSAMYFCASTGVNQPQHFGDGTRLSIL.

The chain uses TRBV5-1 and TRBJ2-7; 9 positions agree with TRBD2. In germline, CDR1 is SGHRS, CDR2 YFSETQ. The CDR3 covers 14 residues. V trimming: 8 bases; J trimming: 4 bases; junction bases outside the gene matches: 10. CDR3: CASTTGTSSYEQYF. The DNA of the CDR3 is TGCGCCAGTACAACTGGGACTAGCAGTTACGAGCAGTACTTC.

The V gene is TRBV10-3, the J gene TRBJ2-3; TRBD2 matches at 12 bases. Germline V gene lookup returns CDR1 ENHRY and CDR2 SYGVKD. Trimming took 6 bases from V and 11 from J; bases not matched to a gene: 6. The CDR3 runs 13 residues. The CDR3 nucleotides read TGTGCCATCAGCCTAGCGGGAGGGCCTAGGCAGTATTTT. This encodes CAISLAGGPRQYF.

The chain couples TRBV7-8 to TRBJ1-1, with a possible D match to TRBD1 (6 bases). V gave up 5 bases and J gave up 4 bases, with 17 bases separating them. The V gene's germline CDR1 is SGHVS and CDR2 FQNEAQ. The CDR3 has 15 residues. The CDR3 is CASSRREQGITEAFF. The CDR3 DNA follows: TGTGCCAGCAGCCGGAGAGAACAGGGAATCACTGAAGCTTTCTTT.

The J gene is TRBJ2-3, the V gene TRBV28, with TRBD2 as a possible D gene (6 bases). The CDR3 is 15 residues long. The V gene lost 2 bases and the J gene lost 1 base, with 10 bases spanning the gap. In germline, CDR1 is MDHEN, CDR2 SYDVKM. The CDR3 is CASSLRGKGTDTQYF. The CDR3 DNA follows: TGTGCCAGCAGTTTACGCGGGAAGGGCACAGATACGCAGTATTTT.

This clone was recorded once. The rearrangement uses TRBV14 and TRBJ1-1, with 9 bases matching TRBD1. Losses at the gene ends were 3 bases for V and 5 bases for J; bases not matched to a gene: 7. Germline V CDR1 and CDR2: SGHDN, FVKESK. The CDR3 totals 15 residues. In DNA, the CDR3 is TGTGCCAGCAGCCAGTCACAGGGGGCTGGGACTGAAGCTTTCTTT. Its translation: CASSQSQGAGTEAFF.

The V gene is TRBV3-1 (or the pseudogene TRBV3-2), the J gene TRBJ2-7; TRBD2 aligns across 11 bases. The germline gives CDR1 LGHDT, CDR2 YNNKEL (reference sequence). The CDR3 has 15 residues. Trimming cost V 1 base and J 3 bases; bases outside gene matches: 2. The CDR3 DNA follows: TGTGCCAGCAGCCAAGGACTAGCGGGAATCTACGAGCAGTACTTC. Translation: CASSQGLAGIYEQYF.